What follows describes a single T cell receptor beta chain. What it binds is unknown. This CDR3 has 14 amino acids. Germline V gene sequence: CDR1 SGHRS, CDR2 YFSETQ. V gave up 0 bases and J gave up 1 base, with 6 bases separating them. The data are from a study of cytomegalovirus exposure and HLA in healthy donors. Study details: The platform used for the roughly 130 validation repertoires matched that of the roughly 670 first-cohort repertoires, a later analysis reported. Overall study findings and caveats: The study listed under 200 cytomegalovirus-associated TCR beta chains. Rarity held for most TCR sequences, but there were some public TCRs that occurred in many donors.

Some clones are missing from TCRdb's copy, which holds only in-frame ones; the method was immunoSEQ multiplex PCR. The table includes roughly 150,000 clones, around 86% detected once. The chain uses TRBV5-1 and TRBJ2-3; D remains ambiguous. The sequence came from a man aged 18 to 29 in good health and CMV-seropositive. Sequenced input: PBMCs. The CDR3 loop is CASSLARGTDTQYF. The CDR3 DNA reads as TGCGCCAGCAGCTTGGCCCGCGGCACAGATACGCAGTATTTT. Drawing the rest from reference TRBV5-1 and TRBJ2-3, the complete variable domain is KAGVTQTPRYLIKTRGQQVTLSCSPISGHRSVSWYQQTPGQGLQFLFEYFSETQRNKGNFPGRFSGRQFSNSRSEMNVSTLELGDSALYLCASSLARGTDTQYFGPGTRLTVL.